This T cell receptor beta chain comes out of a study of T cell responses to AZD1222 COVID-19 vaccine. As regards this clone: The target antigen is unknown.

Notes on the study in general: White British ancestry dominated among donors, who included more females, and clonal diversity was possibly underestimated. Once two AZD1222 doses were given, Spike-specific TCR breadth and depth went up. Reports indicate that nearly half of spike-specific TCRs are directed at unmutated variant regions. The study sampled repertoires only after the peak T cell response.

The CDR3 covers 14 residues. Germline values: CDR1 SNHLY, CDR2 FYNNEI. V lost 2 bases and J 0 bases, leaving 7 bases between the germline ends. The data were produced by immunoSEQ multiplex PCR, yet TCRdb's version contains in-frame clones alone and is incomplete. The sample comprises some 100,000 clones, approximately 91% of which are singletons, and over 15% rests with the top ten. This sample comprised peripheral blood, obtained on day 0 of AZD1222 vaccination. The clonotype comes from an adult in good health. The genes are TRBV2 and TRBJ1-2; the D gene is possibly TRBD1 (5 bases). The CDR3 loop is CASSEQGANYGYTF. CDR3 coding DNA: TGTGCCAGCAGTGAACAGGGAGCTAACTATGGCTACACCTTC.